This TCR beta chain was sequenced for a study of blood T cell repertoires in COVID-19. The overall study: Sources were T cells, B-cell-depleted T cells, or PBMCs; the material itself was cDNA or gDNA.

Looked up from germline, CDR1 is MNHEY and CDR2 is SVGAGI. The CDR3 runs to 14 residues. V lost 6 bases and J lost 4; bases outside the gene matches: 4. Profiled with immunoSEQ multiplex PCR; TCRdb holds only in-frame clones, not every one. Seen here are more than 45,000 clones, about nine tenths observed once, and the top ten hold over 1.2%. The chain recombines TRBV6-5 with TRBJ2-2; 8 bases map to TRBD2. The sample comprised peripheral blood. This TCR came from a man in his 60s with acute or convalescent COVID-19. The CDR3 DNA sequence: TGTGCCAGCAGGGGAGCGGGAGTCACCGGGGAGCTGTTTTTT. Translation gives CASRGAGVTGELFF.